The TCR beta chain under discussion was sequenced for a study of PD-1 blockade in classical Hodgkin lymphoma. General study findings and limits: Anyone who began nivolumab under 1 year after ASCT was excluded.

Generated by immunoSEQ multiplex PCR, the TCRdb table keeps only in-frame clones and is missing some. The sample lists approximately 79,000 clones, 80% to 95% occurring once. Autologous stem cell transplantation was followed by relapse in every patient, and brentuximab vedotin exposure varied. In regard to this clone: As yet, its antigen is unknown.

CDR1 and CDR2 from the germline V gene are WNHNN and SYGVQD (reference sequence). This CDR3 comprises 15 residues. The V gene lost 2 bases and the J gene lost 3 bases, with 12 bases spanning the gap. Sequences were derived from peripheral blood mononuclear cells (PBMCs), sampled before the second cycle of nivolumab. The source of this sequence is a human donor with classical Hodgkin lymphoma. This chain connects TRBV10-1 to TRBJ2-3; D is perhaps TRBD1 or TRBD2 (5 bases each). The CDR3 here is CASSEPGKGTDTQYF. DNA of the CDR3: TGCGCCAGCAGTGAGCCGGGGAAGGGGACAGATACGCAGTATTTT.